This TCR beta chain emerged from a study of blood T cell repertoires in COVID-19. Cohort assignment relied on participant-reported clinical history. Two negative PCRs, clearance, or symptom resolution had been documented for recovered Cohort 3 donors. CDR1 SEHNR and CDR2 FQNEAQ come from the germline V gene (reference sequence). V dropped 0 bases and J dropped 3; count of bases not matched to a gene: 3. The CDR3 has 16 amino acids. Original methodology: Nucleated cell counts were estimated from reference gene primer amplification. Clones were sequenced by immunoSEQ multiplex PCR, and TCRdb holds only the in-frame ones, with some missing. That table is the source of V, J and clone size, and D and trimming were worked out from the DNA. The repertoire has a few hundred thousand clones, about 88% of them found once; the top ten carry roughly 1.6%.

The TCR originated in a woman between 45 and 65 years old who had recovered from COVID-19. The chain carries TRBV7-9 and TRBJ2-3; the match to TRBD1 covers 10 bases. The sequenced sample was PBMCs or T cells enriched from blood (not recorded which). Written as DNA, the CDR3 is TGTGCCAGCAGCTTAGCGACGGGACAGGGGACAGATACGCAGTATTTT. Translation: CASSLATGQGTDTQYF.